Listed below are T cell receptor beta chains from one sample, sequenced in a study of T cell responses to AZD1222 COVID-19 vaccine. TCRdb's table, derived via immunoSEQ multiplex PCR, lists solely in-frame clones and lacks some. The sample has around 62,000 clones, roughly 90% seen once. Sequences were derived from peripheral blood, sampled on day 0 of AZD1222 vaccination. These receptors were obtained from an adult in good health. Each CDR3 is given without its conserved first and last residue. The order of the fields is CDR3 protein, V gene, J gene, clone size. For some rows the clone size is stated as once, few or many, or as a class when expanded; others skip it.

cdr3_aa: ASSGMAGGREQY
v_call: TRBV7-9
j_call: TRBJ2-7
clone_size: .

cdr3_aa: ASSLAGHSSEAF
v_call: TRBV7-9
j_call: TRBJ1-1
clone_size: .

cdr3_aa: ASSYEAGGLRGKY
v_call: TRBV6-5
j_call: TRBJ2-7
clone_size: .

cdr3_aa: ASSYPAGQNEKLF
v_call: TRBV6-5
j_call: TRBJ1-4
clone_size: .

cdr3_aa: ASSPPEGEKLF
v_call: TRBV18
j_call: TRBJ1-4
clone_size: once

cdr3_aa: ASSLMSQAQH
v_call: TRBV7-9
j_call: TRBJ1-5
clone_size: .

cdr3_aa: ASSLDRGIQPQH
v_call: TRBV7-9
j_call: TRBJ1-5
clone_size: few

cdr3_aa: ASSKVFGTRQPQH
v_call: TRBV21-1
j_call: TRBJ1-5
clone_size: .

cdr3_aa: ASSLSGNYGYT
v_call: TRBV5-1
j_call: TRBJ1-2
clone_size: .

cdr3_aa: ASSKRTRREQF
v_call: TRBV3-1/TRBV3-2
j_call: TRBJ2-1
clone_size: .

cdr3_aa: ASSPPVLAGPDTQY
v_call: TRBV18
j_call: TRBJ2-3
clone_size: .

cdr3_aa: ASSSPTTNEKLF
v_call: TRBV27
j_call: TRBJ1-4
clone_size: .

cdr3_aa: ASSDPLGARNSPLH
v_call: TRBV6-1
j_call: TRBJ1-6
clone_size: .

cdr3_aa: ASSLGGGGAGETRY
v_call: TRBV5-1
j_call: TRBJ2-5
clone_size: .

cdr3_aa: ASSIAGRGETQY
v_call: TRBV19
j_call: TRBJ2-5
clone_size: .

cdr3_aa: ASSEAGGFVGYEQY
v_call: TRBV6-1
j_call: TRBJ2-7
clone_size: .

cdr3_aa: ATTDSSKNIQY
v_call: TRBV6-5
j_call: TRBJ2-4
clone_size: .

cdr3_aa: ASSDRVWESQPQH
v_call: TRBV6-1
j_call: TRBJ1-5
clone_size: .

cdr3_aa: ASSRTSGAFYNEQF
v_call: TRBV5-4
j_call: TRBJ2-1
clone_size: .

cdr3_aa: ASTREHYEQY
v_call: TRBV11-2
j_call: TRBJ2-7
clone_size: .

cdr3_aa: ASSFRDRYNSPLH
v_call: TRBV5-6
j_call: TRBJ1-6
clone_size: .

cdr3_aa: ASSIGRGSRLAEAF
v_call: TRBV19
j_call: TRBJ1-1
clone_size: .

cdr3_aa: ASSQDSFSGNTIY
v_call: TRBV7-6
j_call: TRBJ1-3
clone_size: .

cdr3_aa: ASSQGQVHLGEQF
v_call: TRBV19
j_call: TRBJ2-1
clone_size: .

cdr3_aa: AISDRGNQPQH
v_call: TRBV10-3
j_call: TRBJ1-5
clone_size: .

cdr3_aa: ASSHGTGLETQY
v_call: TRBV3-1/TRBV3-2
j_call: TRBJ2-5
clone_size: .

cdr3_aa: ATRLEIYNSPLH
v_call: TRBV6-5
j_call: TRBJ1-6
clone_size: .

cdr3_aa: ASSHRYNEQF
v_call: TRBV3-1/TRBV3-2
j_call: TRBJ2-1
clone_size: .

cdr3_aa: AWSNREGNQPQH
v_call: TRBV30
j_call: TRBJ1-5
clone_size: .

cdr3_aa: ASSSDRVNTEAF
v_call: TRBV5-1
j_call: TRBJ1-1
clone_size: .

cdr3_aa: ASSFSEDQPQH
v_call: TRBV12-3/TRBV12-4
j_call: TRBJ1-5
clone_size: .

cdr3_aa: ASSYGGGNDNEQF
v_call: TRBV6-5
j_call: TRBJ2-1
clone_size: .

cdr3_aa: ASSTRGTGQNTEAF
v_call: TRBV19
j_call: TRBJ1-1
clone_size: once

cdr3_aa: ASSFRQGKDEKLF
v_call: TRBV3-1/TRBV3-2
j_call: TRBJ1-4
clone_size: .

cdr3_aa: ASSATADTQY
v_call: TRBV5-6
j_call: TRBJ2-3
clone_size: .